Included here is one TCR beta chain sequence, with context. This entry is derived from a study of control samples from healthy donors and cancer patients. The repertoire was sequenced with immunoSEQ multiplex PCR; TCRdb's copy has only in-frame clones and lacks some. The table records about 160,000 clones, over 95% of them present only once. The V end was cut by 5 bases, the J end by 1 base, with 8 bases between. The CDR3 is 13 amino acids. Germline CDR1 reads MDHEN; CDR2 reads SYDVKM. The sequenced sample consisted of blood. This TCR derives from a woman in her thirties in good health. This chain uses TRBV28 with TRBJ1-1; no firm D call. The CDR3 coding sequence is TGTGCCAGCAGTCCCGCAGGGAACACTGAAGCTTTCTTT. Its protein product is CASSPAGNTEAFF.